This is a list of T cell receptor beta chains from one sample in a study of CD8 T cells in Susac syndrome. MiXCR, run by TCRdb on the immunoSEQ multiplex PCR reads, gives a single entry per CDR3 protein. This sample has 200,000 or so distinct CDR3 sequences; about 95% occur once, and the top ten carry about 0.087%. The specimen was CD4+ T cells from PBMCs. These receptors all come from a human donor with multiple sclerosis. Each CDR3 is given with its conserved first and last residue. A D gene is named only where the DNA matches it firmly. Only some rows state a clone size, as once, few, many or a class for expanded clones.

clone_size,j_call,v_call,d_call,cdr3_nt,cdr3_aa
.,TRBJ1-4,TRBV2,TRBD1,TGTGCCAGCAGTGACCGGACAGGGACGGGGGAAAAACTGTTTTTT,CASSDRTGTGEKLFF
once,TRBJ1-1,TRBV29-1,.,TGCAGCGTCCATGCAGGGAAGAACACTGAAGCTTTCTTT,CSVHAGKNTEAFF
.,TRBJ2-4,TRBV27,TRBD1,TGTGCCAGCAGGGAACAGGGGGTGAGGAACATTCAGTACTTC,CASREQGVRNIQYF
.,TRBJ1-1,TRBV30,.,TGTGCCTGGAGTCGACACACGAACACTGAAGCTTTCTTT,CAWSRHTNTEAFF
once,TRBJ2-1,TRBV25-1,TRBD1,TGTGCCAGCAGTGAACCCGGGACAGTAAACAATGAGCAGTTCTTC,CASSEPGTVNNEQFF
once,TRBJ1-2,TRBV20-1,.,TGCAGTGCTAGTCTTAAGGGCAGTCGTAGTGGCTACACCTTC,CSASLKGSRSGYTF
.,TRBJ1-2,TRBV2,TRBD1,TGTGCCAGCAGTGACGTCGGACAGGGGACTAACTATGGCTACACCTTC,CASSDVGQGTNYGYTF
once,TRBJ2-3,TRBV12-3/TRBV12-4,TRBD2,TGTGCCAGCAGTCCGACAAGCGGGGGGGCAGATACGCAGTATTTT,CASSPTSGGADTQYF
.,TRBJ2-7,TRBV20-1,TRBD2,TGCAGTGCTAACGGGGCGGGAGCCTACGAGCAGTACTTC,CSANGAGAYEQYF
.,TRBJ1-4,TRBV4-2,.,TGTGCCAGCAGCCTCGCTAATGAAAAACTGTTTTTT,CASSLANEKLFF
.,TRBJ2-1,TRBV9,.,TGTGCCAGCAGCGTCCTAGGGCAAAGTGAGCAGTTCTTC,CASSVLGQSEQFF
.,TRBJ1-5,TRBV9,.,TGTGCCAGCAGCGTAGGAGCAGGACATAGTAGCAATCAGCCCCAGCATTTT,CASSVGAGHSSNQPQHF
once,TRBJ2-7,TRBV29-1,TRBD2,TGCAGCGTAGCTACTAGCGGAACCTACGAGCAGCACTTC,CSVATSGTYEQHF
.,TRBJ2-1,TRBV6-6,TRBD1,TGTGCCAGCAGCCCCCCCGGGACAGGTAACAATGAGCAGTTCTTC,CASSPPGTGNNEQFF
.,TRBJ2-3,TRBV7-6,TRBD2,TGTGCCAGCAGCCTTGGAGGGAGCGGGAGATCAGATACGCAGTATTTT,CASSLGGSGRSDTQYF
once,TRBJ2-5,TRBV20-1,TRBD2,TGCAGTGGCCTCAAGCGGGAGGGCTCGGGCCCCCAGTACTTC,CSGLKREGSGPQYF
.,TRBJ2-3,TRBV27,.,TGTGCCAGCGCAAAAAAGGACGGTAGCACAGATACGCAGTATTTT,CASAKKDGSTDTQYF
.,TRBJ2-3,TRBV7-9,.,TGTGCCAGCAGTTCTGCAGATACGCAGTATTTT,CASSSADTQYF
.,TRBJ2-7,TRBV10-3,.,TGTGCCATCAGCGTTAGTCAGAACGGTCCCTACGAGCAGTACTTC,CAISVSQNGPYEQYF
.,TRBJ2-7,TRBV18,.,TGTGCCAGCTCACCTAGCCTTGCTGAATCCGACGAGCAGTACTTC,CASSPSLAESDEQYF
.,TRBJ1-5,TRBV7-9,.,TGTGCCAGCAGCGACGTTGAGGGAGTAGGCAATCAGCCCCAGCATTTT,CASSDVEGVGNQPQHF
.,TRBJ2-1,TRBV3-1,TRBD2,TGTGCCAGCAGCCAAAGCGGGGCTGAGCAGTTCTTC,CASSQSGAEQFF
.,TRBJ1-2,TRBV20-1,TRBD1,TGCAGTGCTTGGGACAGGAAGACAGGGGGCTACACCTTC,CSAWDRKTGGYTF
.,TRBJ2-3,TRBV9,.,TGTGCCAGCAGCCCTCAGTTAGCATCAGATACGCAGTATTTT,CASSPQLASDTQYF
.,TRBJ2-5,TRBV9,TRBD1,TGTGCCAGCAGCGTGACAGGGATTCAAGAGACCCAGTACTTC,CASSVTGIQETQYF
.,TRBJ2-7,TRBV11-2,TRBD1,TGTGCCAGCAGCTCCTCATACAGGGGCGACGAGCAGTACTTC,CASSSSYRGDEQYF
.,TRBJ2-7,TRBV15,.,TGTGCCACCAGCAGGTACAGGGAACACTACGAGCAGTACTTC,CATSRYREHYEQYF
.,TRBJ1-4,TRBV4-1,.,TGCGCCAGCAGCGACCGATCGAGGGGCGAAAAACTGTTTTTT,CASSDRSRGEKLFF
.,TRBJ2-1,TRBV20-1,TRBD2,TGCAGTGCTGGGAGGGATAGCGGGCCTGAGCAGTTCTTC,CSAGRDSGPEQFF
.,TRBJ2-4,TRBV29-1,.,TGCAGCTTCCAACGGGCAGGAAACATTCAGTACTTC,CSFQRAGNIQYF
.,TRBJ2-5,TRBV7-2,.,TGTGCCAGCAGCCCGGGGGTAGGGCGGTACTTC,CASSPGVGRYF
.,TRBJ2-1,TRBV7-8,.,TGTGCCAGCAGCTTTCTCGGAGGGAGTAAGTACAATGAGCAGTTCTTC,CASSFLGGSKYNEQFF